This record concerns one TCR beta chain sequence. Sequencing used immunoSEQ multiplex PCR; TCRdb keeps in-frame clones, though not all of them. This table holds more than 2,000,000 clones, approximately 95% found once. The data derive from a study of shared clonotypes between healthy human individuals. Trimming took 1 base from V and 5 from J, leaving 8 bases between them. The CDR3 loop spans 13 amino acids. The V gene's germline CDR1 is SGHVS and CDR2 FNYEAQ. The sequencing sample was made of naive CD4+ T cells from PBMCs. The subset is: CD45RA+ positively selected. This receptor was taken from a man aged 18 to 29 in good health. Some clones in this sample may be carry-over from other donors' samples. This chain connects TRBV7-6 to TRBJ2-5; D gene ambiguous. The CDR3 DNA reads as TGTGCCAGCAGCTTAGATAATGGGGAGACCCAGTACTTC. It translates to CASSLDNGETQYF.